This T cell receptor (beta chain) appears in the sequencing data of a study of blood T cell repertoires in COVID-19. Study-wide context: The United States, Italy and Spain were the sources of the acute and convalescent COVID-19 samples.

Trimming at V came to 4 bases and at J to 2 bases, leaving 3 bases not matched to a gene. This CDR3 contains 16 residues. Germline CDR1 is MNHEY and CDR2 is SMNVEV (reference sequence). In the source study's methods: Nucleated cell number was recorded as an estimate derived from reference gene primer amplification. TCRdb's table, derived via immunoSEQ multiplex PCR, lists solely in-frame clones and lacks some. That table gives V, J and clone size, and the DNA gave D and trimming. This repertoire shows about 86,000 clones, around four fifths found once; its top ten account for nearly 3.5%. This clone showed up just a few times.

The chain carries TRBV27 and TRBJ2-1, with 12 bases fitting TRBD2. Material for sequencing was peripheral blood. The source is a man in his fifties or sixties with acute or convalescent COVID-19. The CDR3 nucleotides are TGTGCCAGCAGTTCCCCTAGCGGGAGGGCCTACAATGAGCAGTTCTTC. This sequence encodes CASSSPSGRAYNEQFF.